The 24 T cell receptor beta chains listed next were all sequenced from one sample in a study of CD8+CD57+ T cells in acquired aplastic anemia. Both TCR beta VDJ combination and CDR3 sequence profiling were carried out. Genomic DNA was the template for this profiling. TCRdb processed the reads anew with MiXCR; each CDR3 protein has one entry. The table records 100,000 to 150,000 distinct CDR3 sequences, 48% of them present only once. The sequenced sample was sorted CD4+, CD8+, or CD8+CD57+ T cells (not recorded which) from PBMCs. The receptors shown here come from a human donor in good health, serving as a control.

The sample holds many counts of this clonotype. The rearrangement links TRBV2 to TRBJ1-6; 8 nucleotides agree with TRBD1. The V gene's germline CDR1 is SNHLY and CDR2 FYNNEI. Unmatched junction bases numbered 7, after V lost 5 bases and J lost 7 bases. The CDR3 is 15 residues long. Here the CDR3 DNA reads TGTGCCAGCAGTCCCACAGGGGGAGCGAATTCACCCCTCCACTTT. Protein: CASSPTGGANSPLHF.

The table lists this clonotype with many counts. The V gene is TRBV7-3, the J gene TRBJ2-7; the match to TRBD1 covers 9 bases. V lost 6 bases and J lost 6; bases outside the gene matches: 12. Germline CDR1 and CDR2: SGHTA and FQGTGA. The CDR3 is made up of 15 amino acids. The CDR3, as DNA: TGTGCCAGCAGGGATCCGGGACAGGGAGTAGGCGAGCAGTACTTC. This encodes CASRDPGQGVGEQYF.

This chain links TRBV20-1 with TRBJ2-7; 12 nucleotides align to TRBD1. Germline V gives CDR1 DFQATT, CDR2 SNEGSKA (reference sequence). The CDR3 extends over 14 amino acids. The V segment lost 1 base and the J segment 6 bases; nucleotides outside the gene matches: 4. The DNA for the CDR3 is TGCAGTGCTAGAGGGGGACAGGGGGCCTTCGAGCAGTACTTC. It encodes CSARGGQGAFEQYF.

This clonotype was detected ten times or more. The V gene is TRBV10-1, the J gene TRBJ2-7; D unresolved. The germline gives CDR1 WNHNN, CDR2 SYGVQD (reference sequence). The length of the CDR3 is 12 residues. V was cut by 6 bases and J by 1 base, with 7 bases left in between. CDR3 protein: CASRKRSYEQYF. The CDR3, as DNA: TGCGCCAGCAGAAAACGGTCCTACGAGCAGTACTTC.

The J gene is TRBJ2-7, the V gene TRBV10-3; D not resolved. V was clipped by 2 bases and J by 0 bases, with 8 bases between them. This CDR3 spans 14 amino acids. The germline CDR1 and CDR2 sequences are ENHRY and SYGVKD. This CDR3 is CAISESYLSYEQYF. CDR3 DNA sequence: TGTGCCATCAGTGAGAGCTATCTCTCCTACGAGCAGTACTTC.

This clonotype was seen a handful of times. The rearrangement links TRBV20-1 to TRBJ2-1; 11 positions match TRBD2. The CDR3 consists of 15 residues. Germline V lookup: CDR1 DFQATT, CDR2 SNEGSKA (reference sequence). V was pared by 4 bases and J by 2 bases, with 4 bases of the junction left unmatched. The CDR3 nucleotides are TGCAGTGCTACAGGGACTAGCGGAACCTACAATGAGCAGTTCTTC. It yields the protein CSATGTSGTYNEQFF.

The chain combines TRBV7-6 with TRBJ2-7, with 8 bases that match TRBD2. Unmatched junction bases numbered 11, after V lost 4 bases and J lost 6 bases. This CDR3 has 15 amino acids. Germline V gene lookup returns CDR1 SGHVS and CDR2 FNYEAQ. In nucleotides, the CDR3 is TGTGCCAGCAGCTCACAACCGGGACTAGTGATCGAGCAGTACTTC. Its translation: CASSSQPGLVIEQYF.

This clonotype occurred a few times. The genes are TRBV5-1 and TRBJ2-3, with 11 nucleotides matching TRBD2. J gave up 4 bases and V 4 bases, and 8 bases lay outside the gene matches. The germline gives CDR1 SGHRS, CDR2 YFSETQ. The CDR3 consists of 16 residues. The CDR3 DNA reads as TGCGCCAGCAGCATAGCGGGGGGGCGTAGCGCAGATACGCAGTATTTT. Translating it yields CASSIAGGRSADTQYF.

This clonotype was observed a few times. The rearrangement uses TRBV11-2 and TRBJ1-5; the match to TRBD1 covers 7 bases. The V gene end was trimmed by 5 bases and the J gene end by 0 bases; junction bases not matched to a gene: 10. Germline V gene sequence: CDR1 SGHAT, CDR2 FQNNGV. This CDR3 has 17 residues. The CDR3, as DNA: TGTGCCAGCAGCGACGTCCGGGACAGATATAGCAATCAGCCCCAGCATTTT. Its translation: CASSDVRDRYSNQPQHF.

The chain uses TRBV7-9 and TRBJ1-2; D may be TRBD1 (5 bases). Germline CDR1 reads SEHNR; CDR2 reads FQNEAQ (reference sequence). This CDR3 has 12 residues. Deletions cut 7 bases from V and 7 bases from J, with 13 bases between. The CDR3 coding sequence is TGTGCCAGCACCTACGGGGGTTTTGGCTACACCTTC. Encoded protein: CASTYGGFGYTF.

The chain recombines TRBV7-8 with TRBJ1-1; D call uncertain. V was shortened by 4 bases and J by 1 base, with 10 bases between the two germline ends. The CDR3 spans 14 residues. The germline V gene has CDR1 SGHVS and CDR2 FQNEAQ. In DNA form, the CDR3 reads TGTGCCAGCAGCTACTTGTTAAAGAACACTGAAGCTTTCTTT. Its protein product is CASSYLLKNTEAFF.

The chain links TRBV5-5 to TRBJ1-1; tentative D call: TRBD1 (5 bases). The V end was cut by 3 bases, the J end by 4 bases, with 13 bases between. The CDR3 is 14 residues long. Germline V gives CDR1 SGHKS, CDR2 YYEKEE (reference sequence). The DNA of the CDR3 is TGTGCCAGCAGCTATGGGGGGAGTAGCACTGAAGCTTTCTTT. It yields the protein CASSYGGSSTEAFF.

The chain employs TRBV6-5 and TRBJ2-7; tentative D call: TRBD1 (5 bases). Germline V lookup: CDR1 MNHEY, CDR2 SVGAGI. CDR3 length equals 12 residues. V was trimmed by 4 bases and J by 7 bases, leaving 11 bases between them. The CDR3 spells CASSSSGFEQYF. CDR3 coding DNA: TGTGCCAGCAGTTCTTCAGGGTTTGAGCAGTACTTC.

The rearrangement links TRBV24-1 to TRBJ2-3; maybe TRBD2 (5 bases). Germline CDR1 reads KGHDR; CDR2 reads SFDVKD. The CDR3 has 15 residues. Trimming shortened V by 9 bases and J by 2 bases, and 17 bases separated the two germline ends. The DNA for the CDR3 is TGTGCCACCTCGAGTCGCTCGGAGGACACAGATACGCAGTATTTT. The encoded protein is CATSSRSEDTDTQYF.

The chain is built from TRBV2 and TRBJ2-7; 7 positions agree with TRBD1. Germline CDR1 SNHLY, CDR2 FYNNEI. CDR3 length: 12 residues. After removal of 6 bases from V and 4 bases from J, the junction contained 3 bases not matched to a gene. The CDR3, as DNA: TGTGCCAGCAGCTGGGACAGATACGAGCAGTACTTC. Protein: CASSWDRYEQYF.

As to this clonotype: One end of the junction varies from germline; a read error may be responsible. The chain is built from TRBV19 and TRBJ2-7, with D possibly TRBD1 on 6 matching bases. Germline CDR1 LNHDA, CDR2 SQIVND (reference sequence). The CDR3 has 10 amino acids. Written as DNA, the CDR3 is TGTGCCAGTAGTACCCGACACAGGGCCTTC. Protein: CASSTRHRAF.

V usage is TRBV29-1 and J usage is TRBJ1-1; tentatively, D is TRBD1 (6 bases). CDR1 is SQVTM and CDR2 is ANQGSEA in the germline V gene. The germline V and J ends were trimmed by 4 bases and 5 bases, with 14 bases remaining between them. The CDR3 extends over 13 amino acids. Here the CDR3 reads CSVARQGLTEAFF. CDR3 sequence (DNA): TGCAGCGTTGCTCGCCAGGGGCTAACTGAAGCTTTCTTT.

The genes are TRBV7-8 and TRBJ2-7; D possibly corresponds to TRBD2 (5 bases). CDR3 length: 16 amino acids. CDR1 SGHVS and CDR2 FQNEAQ come from the germline V gene. Trimming cost V 2 bases and J 2 bases, with 16 bases left between them. CDR3 sequence reads: CASSLSVRGQPYEQYF. In DNA, the CDR3 is TGTGCCAGCAGCTTAAGTGTCCGGGGTCAACCCTACGAGCAGTACTTC.

This clonotype came up many times. The chain links TRBV20-1 to TRBJ2-3; D is possibly TRBD1 (7 bases). Germline V gene sequence: CDR1 DFQATT, CDR2 SNEGSKA (reference sequence). The CDR3 covers 14 residues. The CDR3 reads CSAERRGRTDTQYF. CDR3 in DNA: TGCAGCGCCGAAAGGAGGGGGCGCACAGATACGCAGTATTTT.

The chain combines TRBV7-6 with TRBJ2-7; a weak D match, TRBD1 (6 bases). Germline V CDR1 and CDR2: SGHVS, FNYEAQ. This CDR3 is 13 amino acids long. The ends were cut back, 5 bases at V and 3 bases at J, with 11 bases in the middle. CDR3 amino acids: CASSAIGGYEQYF. The CDR3 DNA sequence: TGTGCCAGCAGCGCCATAGGGGGCTACGAGCAGTACTTC.

This chain links TRBV25-1 with TRBJ1-2; D is unclear. Germline CDR1 is MGHDK and CDR2 is SYGVNS. V lost 5 bases to trimming and J lost 5 bases, with 6 bases between them. CDR3 size: 11 residues. The CDR3 is CASSRQYGYTF. The CDR3 nucleotides are TGTGCCAGCAGTAGGCAGTATGGCTACACCTTC.

About this clonotype itself: The junction shows a germline mismatch at one end, possibly a read error. The V gene is TRBV7-2, the J gene TRBJ1-2; D not certain. Germline CDR1 is SGHTA and CDR2 is FQGNSA. The CDR3 runs to 13 residues. The CDR3 DNA reads TGCGCCAGCAGCCAAGACCACAACTATGGCTACACCTTC. As protein: CASSQDHNYGYTF.

The chain links TRBV7-3 to TRBJ2-5, with TRBD2 matching 14 bases. The V gene's germline CDR1 is SGHTA and CDR2 FQGTGA. CDR3 size: 19 residues. V lost 4 bases and J lost 0; bases outside the gene matches: 10. The CDR3 loop is CASSSPGLAGAQYQETQYF. CDR3 coding DNA: TGTGCCAGCAGCTCTCCGGGACTAGCGGGGGCCCAGTACCAAGAGACCCAGTACTTC.

The chain is built from TRBV2 and TRBJ2-1; TRBD2 matches at 8 bases. The germline V gene encodes CDR1 SNHLY and CDR2 FYNNEI. CDR3 length equals 15 residues. V was pared by 7 bases and J by 2 bases, with 7 bases of the junction left unmatched. The CDR3 DNA sequence: TGTGCCAGCACCCGGGGGGGGACCACCTACAATGAGCAGTTCTTC. Amino acid sequence: CASTRGGTTYNEQFF.